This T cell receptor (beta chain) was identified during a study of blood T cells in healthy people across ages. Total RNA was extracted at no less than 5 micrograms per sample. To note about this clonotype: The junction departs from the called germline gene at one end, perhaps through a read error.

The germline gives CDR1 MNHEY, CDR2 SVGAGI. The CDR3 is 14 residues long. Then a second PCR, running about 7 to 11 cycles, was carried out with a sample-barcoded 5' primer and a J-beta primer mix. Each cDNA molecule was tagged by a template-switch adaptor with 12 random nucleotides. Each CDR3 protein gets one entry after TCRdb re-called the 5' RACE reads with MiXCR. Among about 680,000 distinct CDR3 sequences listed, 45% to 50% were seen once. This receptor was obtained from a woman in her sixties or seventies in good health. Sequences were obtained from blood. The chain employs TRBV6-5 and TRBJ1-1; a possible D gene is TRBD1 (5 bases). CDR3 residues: CAGSYMQGNTQAFF. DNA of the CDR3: TGTGCCGGCAGTTATATGCAGGGAAACACTCAAGCTTTCTTT.